Sequencing of this TCR beta chain was carried out in a study of tumor-infiltrating lymphocytes in primary liver carcinoma. Each 20-30 mg portion of unsorted bulk tissue served as the source for co-extraction of RNA and DNA. The CDR3 runs to 15 residues. V shed 5 bases and J 3 bases; nucleotides not matched to a gene: 7. CDR1 is SGHAT, CDR2 FQNNGV, per germline. From approximately 0.5 ug of total RNA, TCR beta-specific cDNA was reverse-transcribed using a constant-region primer. Slightly modified ARM-PCR with three nested multiplex PCR rounds yielded TCR beta libraries. The first two PCR rounds, roughly 9 cycles each, used TRBV1-TRBV30 forward primers and a C-beta reverse primer. TCRdb itself ran the multiplex PCR reads through MiXCR, one entry per CDR3 protein. The sample lists just under 95,000 distinct CDR3 sequences, approximately 72% occurring once.

The clonotype was recovered from a man aged 40-55 years with primary liver carcinoma and hepatitis B virus infection. Sequenced: tumor-adjacent normal liver tissue. The V and J genes are TRBV11-2 and TRBJ1-2; 9 nucleotides line up with TRBD1. CDR3 region: CASSPWTGVDYGYTF. CDR3 bases: TGTGCCAGCAGCCCTTGGACAGGGGTGGACTATGGCTACACCTTC.